This section outlines one T cell receptor beta chain sequence together with its context. This sample is drawn from a study of cytomegalovirus exposure and HLA in healthy donors. The ends were cut back, 0 bases at V and 9 bases at J, with 18 bases in the middle. Germline CDR1 reads MNHEY; CDR2 reads SMNVEV (reference sequence). The CDR3 has 17 residues. Profiling relied on immunoSEQ multiplex PCR, and the TCRdb table lists in-frame clones only, not all of them. The data show over 110,000 clones, about four fifths seen once. The study drew the donors from its approximately 110-subject validation cohort, separate from the 666-subject first cohort.

The rearrangement uses TRBV27 and TRBJ1-6; TRBD1 is a possible D gene (6 bases). The sequencing sample was made of PBMCs. The receptor was isolated from a woman between 25 and 40 years old in good health and CMV-seronegative. The CDR3 coding sequence is TGTGCCAGCAGTTTATCGGGGGGGGGCAGCCGGAGTTCACCCCTCCACTTT. Protein: CASSLSGGGSRSSPLHF.